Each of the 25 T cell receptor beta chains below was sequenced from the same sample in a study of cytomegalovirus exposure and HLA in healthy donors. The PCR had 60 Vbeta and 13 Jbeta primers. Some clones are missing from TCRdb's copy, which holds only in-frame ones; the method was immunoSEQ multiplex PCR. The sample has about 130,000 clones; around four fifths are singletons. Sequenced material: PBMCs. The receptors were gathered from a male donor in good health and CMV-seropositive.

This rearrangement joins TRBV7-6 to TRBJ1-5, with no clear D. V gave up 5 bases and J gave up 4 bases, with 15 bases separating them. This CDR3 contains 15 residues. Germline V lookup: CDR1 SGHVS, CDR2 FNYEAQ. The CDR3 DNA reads TGTGCCAGCAGCCCCGGCTGGGGAGAGAATCAGCCCCAGCATTTT. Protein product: CASSPGWGENQPQHF.

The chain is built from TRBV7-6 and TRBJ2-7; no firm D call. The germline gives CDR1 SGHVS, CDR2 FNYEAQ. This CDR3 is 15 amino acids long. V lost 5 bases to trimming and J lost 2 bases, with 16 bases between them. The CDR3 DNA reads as TGTGCCAGCAGCATGGAGCCCTCAAGGCCCTACGAGCAGTACTTC. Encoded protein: CASSMEPSRPYEQYF.

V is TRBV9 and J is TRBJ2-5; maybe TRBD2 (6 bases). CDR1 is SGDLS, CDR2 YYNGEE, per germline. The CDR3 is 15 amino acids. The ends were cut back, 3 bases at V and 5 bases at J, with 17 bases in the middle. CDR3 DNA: TGTGCCAGCAGCGCGGGCACGGGACTCTGGGAGACCCAGTACTTC. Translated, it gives CASSAGTGLWETQYF.

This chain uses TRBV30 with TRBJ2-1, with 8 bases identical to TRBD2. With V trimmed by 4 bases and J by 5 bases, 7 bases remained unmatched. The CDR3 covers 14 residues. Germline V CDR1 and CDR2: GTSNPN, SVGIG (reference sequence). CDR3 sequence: CAWTLAGMNNEQFF. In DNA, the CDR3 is TGTGCCTGGACCTTAGCGGGAATGAACAATGAGCAGTTCTTC. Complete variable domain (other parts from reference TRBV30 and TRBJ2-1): SQTIHQWPATLVQPVGSPLSLECTVEGTSNPNLYWYRQAAGRGLQLLFYSVGIGQISSEVPQNLSASRPQDRQFILSSKKLLLSDSGFYLCAWTLAGMNNEQFFGPGTRLTVL.

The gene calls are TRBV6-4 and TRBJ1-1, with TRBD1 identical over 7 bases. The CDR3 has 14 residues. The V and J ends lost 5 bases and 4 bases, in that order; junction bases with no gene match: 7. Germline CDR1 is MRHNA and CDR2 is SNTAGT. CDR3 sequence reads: CASSPYPGGTEAFF. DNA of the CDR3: TGTGCCAGCAGTCCTTACCCAGGGGGCACTGAAGCTTTCTTT.

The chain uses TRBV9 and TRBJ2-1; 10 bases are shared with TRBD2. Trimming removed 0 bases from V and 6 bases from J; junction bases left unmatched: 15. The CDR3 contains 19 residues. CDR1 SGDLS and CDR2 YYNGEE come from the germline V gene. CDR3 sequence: CASSVAPEGLAGVGNEQFF. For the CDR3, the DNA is TGTGCCAGCAGCGTAGCACCCGAAGGCCTAGCGGGAGTGGGCAATGAGCAGTTCTTC.

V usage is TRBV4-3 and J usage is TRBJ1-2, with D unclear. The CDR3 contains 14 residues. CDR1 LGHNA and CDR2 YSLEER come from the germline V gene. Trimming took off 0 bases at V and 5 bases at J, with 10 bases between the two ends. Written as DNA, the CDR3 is TGCGCCAGCAGCCAAGACCGCGCGGGATATGGCTACACCTTC. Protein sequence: CASSQDRAGYGYTF.

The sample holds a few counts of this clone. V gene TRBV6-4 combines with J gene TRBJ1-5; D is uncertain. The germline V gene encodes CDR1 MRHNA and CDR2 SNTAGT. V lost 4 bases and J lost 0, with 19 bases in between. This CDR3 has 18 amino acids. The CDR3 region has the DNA TGTGCCAGCAGTGGCCCCTGTGAACGGAACTATAGCAATCAGCCCCAGCATTTT. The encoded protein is CASSGPCERNYSNQPQHF.

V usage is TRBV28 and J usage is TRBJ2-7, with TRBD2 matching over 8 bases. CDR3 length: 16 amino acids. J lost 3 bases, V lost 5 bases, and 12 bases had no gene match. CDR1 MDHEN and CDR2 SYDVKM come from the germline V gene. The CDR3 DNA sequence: TGTGCCAGCAGTCCCATTGAGGTGCGGGGGGACTACGAGCAGTACTTC. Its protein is CASSPIEVRGDYEQYF.

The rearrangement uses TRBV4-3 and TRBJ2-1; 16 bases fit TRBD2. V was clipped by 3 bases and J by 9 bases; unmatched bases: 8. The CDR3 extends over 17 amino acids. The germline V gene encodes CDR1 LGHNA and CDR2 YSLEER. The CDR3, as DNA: TGCGCCAGCAGCCATGGGACTAGCGGGAGGGGGCTGAGTGAGCAGTTCTTC. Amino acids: CASSHGTSGRGLSEQFF.

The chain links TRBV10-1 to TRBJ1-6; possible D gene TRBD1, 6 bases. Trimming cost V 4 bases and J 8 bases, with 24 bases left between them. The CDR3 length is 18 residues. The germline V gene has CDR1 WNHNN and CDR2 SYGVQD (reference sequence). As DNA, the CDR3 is TGCGCCAGCAGTGTTAGCGTTCCGGTTTTCTCAGGGGATTCACCCCTCCACTTT. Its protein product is CASSVSVPVFSGDSPLHF.

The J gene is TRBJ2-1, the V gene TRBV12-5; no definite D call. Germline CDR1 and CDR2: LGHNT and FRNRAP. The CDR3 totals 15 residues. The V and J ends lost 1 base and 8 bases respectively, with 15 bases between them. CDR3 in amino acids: CASGLGKRLSDEQFF. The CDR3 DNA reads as TGTGCTAGTGGTTTGGGCAAACGGTTATCCGATGAGCAGTTCTTC.

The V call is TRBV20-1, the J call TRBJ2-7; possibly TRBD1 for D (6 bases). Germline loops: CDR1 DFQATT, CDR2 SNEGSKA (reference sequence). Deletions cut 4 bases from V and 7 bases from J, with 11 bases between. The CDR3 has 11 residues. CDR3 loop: CSANQRGEQYF. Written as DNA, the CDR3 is TGCAGTGCTAACCAGAGGGGGGAGCAGTACTTC.

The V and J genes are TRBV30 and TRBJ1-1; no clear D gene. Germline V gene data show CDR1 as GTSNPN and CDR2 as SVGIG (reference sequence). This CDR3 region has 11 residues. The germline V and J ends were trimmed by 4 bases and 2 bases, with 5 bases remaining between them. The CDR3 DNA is TGTGCCTGGACCATTAACACTGAAGCTTTCTTT. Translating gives CAWTINTEAFF.

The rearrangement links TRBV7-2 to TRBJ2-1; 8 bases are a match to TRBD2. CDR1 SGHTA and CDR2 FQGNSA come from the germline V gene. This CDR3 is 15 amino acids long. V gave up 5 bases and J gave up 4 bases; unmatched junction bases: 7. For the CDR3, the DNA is TGTGCCAGCAGCCCCGGCGGGGGGCAATACAATGAGCAGTTCTTC. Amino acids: CASSPGGGQYNEQFF.

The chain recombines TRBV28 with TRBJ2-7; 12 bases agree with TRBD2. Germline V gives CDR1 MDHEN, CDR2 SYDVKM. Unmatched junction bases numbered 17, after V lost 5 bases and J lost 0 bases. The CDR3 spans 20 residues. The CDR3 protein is CASSPPRGLAGRLSSYEQYF. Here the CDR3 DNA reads TGTGCCAGCAGTCCGCCCCGAGGACTAGCGGGAAGACTCAGCTCCTACGAGCAGTACTTC.

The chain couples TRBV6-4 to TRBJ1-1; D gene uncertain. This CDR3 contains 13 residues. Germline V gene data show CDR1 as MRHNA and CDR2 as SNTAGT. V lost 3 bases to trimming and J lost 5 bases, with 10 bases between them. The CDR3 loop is CASSEERGTEAFF. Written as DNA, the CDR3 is TGTGCCAGCAGTGAGGAGCGCGGGACTGAAGCTTTCTTT.

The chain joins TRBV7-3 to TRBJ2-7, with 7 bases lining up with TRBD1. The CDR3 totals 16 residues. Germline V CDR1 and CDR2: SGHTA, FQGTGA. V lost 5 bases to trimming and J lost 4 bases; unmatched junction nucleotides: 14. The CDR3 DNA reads TGTGCCAGCAGCCTTACAGGGGTATTGTTTAAGTACGAGCAGTACTTC. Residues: CASSLTGVLFKYEQYF.

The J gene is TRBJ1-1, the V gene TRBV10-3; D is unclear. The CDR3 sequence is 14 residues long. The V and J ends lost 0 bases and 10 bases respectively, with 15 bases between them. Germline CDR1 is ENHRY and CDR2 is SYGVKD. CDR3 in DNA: TGTGCCATCAGTGAGTCAGGTTTGATGGAGCCAGCTTTCTTT. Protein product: CAISESGLMEPAFF.

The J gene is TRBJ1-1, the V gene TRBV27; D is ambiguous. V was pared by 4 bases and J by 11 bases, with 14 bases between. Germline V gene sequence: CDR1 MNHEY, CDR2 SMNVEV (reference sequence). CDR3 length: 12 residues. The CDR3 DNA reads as TGTGCCAGCAGTTCGCTCCAAAGCTATGCTTTCTTT. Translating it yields CASSSLQSYAFF.

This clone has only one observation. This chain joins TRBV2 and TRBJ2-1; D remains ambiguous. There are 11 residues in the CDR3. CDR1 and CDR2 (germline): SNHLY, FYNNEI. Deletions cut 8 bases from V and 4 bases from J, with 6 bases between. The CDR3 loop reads CASSVYNEQFF. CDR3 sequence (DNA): TGTGCCAGCTCCGTTTACAATGAGCAGTTCTTC.

CDR3 protein: CASSVSGASYQETQYF. The CDR3 DNA is TGTGCCAGCAGCGTGTCTGGAGCCTCGTACCAAGAGACCCAGTACTTC. The chain uses TRBV9 and TRBJ2-5; the D is unclear. CDR1 is SGDLS, CDR2 YYNGEE, per germline. The CDR3 is made up of 16 amino acids. The V and J ends lost 2 bases and 0 bases respectively, with 14 bases between them.

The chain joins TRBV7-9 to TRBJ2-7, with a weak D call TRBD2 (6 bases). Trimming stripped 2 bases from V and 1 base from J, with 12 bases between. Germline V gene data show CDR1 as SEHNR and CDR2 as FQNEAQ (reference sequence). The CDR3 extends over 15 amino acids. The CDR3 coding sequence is TGTGCCAGCAGCTTAATCGGGAGCGGGTCCTACGAGCAGTACTTC. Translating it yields CASSLIGSGSYEQYF.

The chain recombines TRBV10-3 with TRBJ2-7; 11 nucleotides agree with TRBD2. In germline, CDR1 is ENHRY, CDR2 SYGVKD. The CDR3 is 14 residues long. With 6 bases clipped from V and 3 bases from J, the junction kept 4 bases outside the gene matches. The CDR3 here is CAISETSGIYEQYF. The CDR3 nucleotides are TGTGCCATCAGCGAGACTAGCGGGATCTACGAGCAGTACTTC.

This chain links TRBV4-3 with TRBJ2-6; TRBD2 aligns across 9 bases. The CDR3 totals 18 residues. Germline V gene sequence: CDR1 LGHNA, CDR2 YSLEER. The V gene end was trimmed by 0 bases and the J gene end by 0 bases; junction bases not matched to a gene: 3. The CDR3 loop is CASSQDSGGSSGANVLTF. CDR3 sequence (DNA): TGCGCCAGCAGCCAAGATAGCGGGGGCAGCTCTGGGGCCAACGTCCTGACTTTC.